This is a list of T cell receptor beta chains from one sample in a study of blood T cell repertoires in COVID-19. Assay: immunoSEQ multiplex PCR; the TCRdb copy retains only in-frame clones and omits some. Seen here are roughly 140,000 clones, about 85% observed once, and the top ten hold around 6.2%. The source material was PBMCs or T cells enriched from blood (not recorded which). The receptors here all came from a woman aged 40 to 50 who had recovered from COVID-19. Each CDR3 is given with its conserved first and last residue. The order of the fields is J gene, V gene, clone size, D gene, CDR3 DNA, CDR3 protein. The D gene is left open where the match is weak. Clone size is given for some rows only: seen once, a few or many times, or a class if the clone is expanded.

j_call: TRBJ1-1
v_call: TRBV27
clone_size: once
d_call: .
cdr3_nt: TGTGCCAGCAGTTTAGGGGAGCACACTGAAGCTTTCTTT
cdr3_aa: CASSLGEHTEAFF

j_call: TRBJ2-7
v_call: TRBV3-1/TRBV3-2
clone_size: .
d_call: TRBD2
cdr3_nt: TGTGCCAGCAGCCAAACACTAGCGACCTCCTACGAGCAGTACTTC
cdr3_aa: CASSQTLATSYEQYF

j_call: TRBJ1-2
v_call: TRBV28
clone_size: once
d_call: .
cdr3_nt: TGTGCCAGCAGTTCAGATTTTGCAGCTAACTATGGCTACACCTTC
cdr3_aa: CASSSDFAANYGYTF

j_call: TRBJ2-1
v_call: TRBV30
clone_size: .
d_call: TRBD2
cdr3_nt: TGTGCCTGGGGACTAGCGGGAGGGGGTGAGCAGTTCTTC
cdr3_aa: CAWGLAGGGEQFF

j_call: TRBJ2-5
v_call: TRBV5-1
clone_size: .
d_call: .
cdr3_nt: TGCGCCAGCAGCTTAGGACAGACAATCCAAGAGACCCAGTACTTC
cdr3_aa: CASSLGQTIQETQYF

j_call: TRBJ1-1
v_call: TRBV6-5
clone_size: .
d_call: .
cdr3_nt: TGTGCCACCCTCGGACTTTTGAACACTGAAGCTTTCTTT
cdr3_aa: CATLGLLNTEAFF

j_call: TRBJ2-5
v_call: TRBV27
clone_size: .
d_call: .
cdr3_nt: TGTGCCAGCAGTTCGTTCCAGGCAGGGCCTCAAGAGACCCAGTACTTC
cdr3_aa: CASSSFQAGPQETQYF

j_call: TRBJ1-1
v_call: TRBV12-5
clone_size: .
d_call: .
cdr3_nt: TGTGCTAGTGGTTTGGTGGGGCAGGACACTGAAGCTTTCTTT
cdr3_aa: CASGLVGQDTEAFF

j_call: TRBJ2-3
v_call: TRBV2
clone_size: .
d_call: TRBD2
cdr3_nt: TGTGCCACGCAGACTAGCGCCGAAGGCACAGATACGCAGTATTTT
cdr3_aa: CATQTSAEGTDTQYF

j_call: TRBJ1-2
v_call: TRBV12-3/TRBV12-4
clone_size: .
d_call: .
cdr3_nt: TGTGCCAGCAGACAGGGTTATGGCTACACCTTC
cdr3_aa: CASRQGYGYTF

j_call: TRBJ1-4
v_call: TRBV7-7
clone_size: .
d_call: .
cdr3_nt: TGTGCCAGCAGCCTCGATAGCGGGGAAAAACTGTTTTTT
cdr3_aa: CASSLDSGEKLFF

j_call: TRBJ1-1
v_call: TRBV11-2
clone_size: .
d_call: .
cdr3_nt: TGTGCCAGCAGCTTAGAGGGGTTTCAGGACAGCACTGAAGCTTTCTTT
cdr3_aa: CASSLEGFQDSTEAFF

j_call: TRBJ1-5
v_call: TRBV6-5
clone_size: .
d_call: TRBD1
cdr3_nt: TGTGCCAGCAGTATTCCGGGACAGGGCAATCAGCCCCAGCATTTT
cdr3_aa: CASSIPGQGNQPQHF

j_call: TRBJ1-2
v_call: TRBV2
clone_size: .
d_call: .
cdr3_nt: TGTGCCAGCAGTGGGGGAACAGGCGGTCATGGCTACACCTTC
cdr3_aa: CASSGGTGGHGYTF

j_call: TRBJ2-1
v_call: TRBV10-3
clone_size: .
d_call: TRBD2
cdr3_nt: TGTGCCATCACAACTAGCGGGAATATACCCTACAATGAGCAGTTCTTC
cdr3_aa: CAITTSGNIPYNEQFF

j_call: TRBJ2-3
v_call: TRBV5-1
clone_size: .
d_call: .
cdr3_nt: TGCGCCAGCAGCGTGACTAGTCTGGATACGCAGTATTTT
cdr3_aa: CASSVTSLDTQYF

j_call: TRBJ2-1
v_call: TRBV9
clone_size: .
d_call: TRBD2
cdr3_nt: TGTGCCAGCAGCACAACCCCCCGGGGGGGCGACAATGAGCAGTTCTTC
cdr3_aa: CASSTTPRGGDNEQFF

j_call: TRBJ2-2
v_call: TRBV7-8
clone_size: .
d_call: TRBD1
cdr3_nt: TGTGCCAGCAGCCCAACAGGGGGCGCCCACCGGGAGCTGTTTTTT
cdr3_aa: CASSPTGGAHRELFF

j_call: TRBJ1-5
v_call: TRBV19
clone_size: .
d_call: .
cdr3_nt: TGTGCCAGTAGTTCAGGGATCCATCAGCCCCAGCATTTT
cdr3_aa: CASSSGIHQPQHF

j_call: TRBJ2-6
v_call: TRBV5-1
clone_size: .
d_call: .
cdr3_nt: TGCGCCAGCAGGCTGGAGGTGGTAGGGGCCAACGTCCTGACTTTC
cdr3_aa: CASRLEVVGANVLTF

j_call: TRBJ2-1
v_call: TRBV2
clone_size: .
d_call: TRBD2
cdr3_nt: TGTGCCAGCACCCCCGGGGGGCTAGCGGGAGTAAACAATGAGCAGTTCTTC
cdr3_aa: CASTPGGLAGVNNEQFF

j_call: TRBJ2-3
v_call: TRBV14
clone_size: .
d_call: TRBD2
cdr3_nt: TGTGCCAGCAGCCAAGATTTAGCGGGGGGGCACCCTCTTAGCACAGATACGCAGTATTTT
cdr3_aa: CASSQDLAGGHPLSTDTQYF

j_call: TRBJ1-3
v_call: TRBV2
clone_size: once
d_call: TRBD1
cdr3_nt: TGTGCCAGCAGTGAAGGGGACAGGGACTCGGACACCATATATTTT
cdr3_aa: CASSEGDRDSDTIYF

j_call: TRBJ2-2
v_call: TRBV7-6
clone_size: once
d_call: .
cdr3_nt: TGTGCCAGCAGCTTAAACCAGTTTAGGGAGCTGTTTTTT
cdr3_aa: CASSLNQFRELFF

j_call: TRBJ1-1
v_call: TRBV5-4
clone_size: once
d_call: .
cdr3_nt: TGTGCCAGCAGCCGGCGTCGGGGGGTAGACACTGAAGCTTTCTTT
cdr3_aa: CASSRRRGVDTEAFF

j_call: TRBJ2-3
v_call: TRBV11-2
clone_size: .
d_call: TRBD1
cdr3_nt: TGTGCCAGCAGCTTAGTAAAGGGACAGGTCCCCCATACGCAGTATTTT
cdr3_aa: CASSLVKGQVPHTQYF